This T cell receptor (beta chain) was sequenced in a study of cytomegalovirus exposure and HLA in healthy donors. A multiplex PCR was run with 60 Vbeta primers and 13 Jbeta primers. Sequenced by immunoSEQ multiplex PCR; TCRdb stores in-frame clones only, minus some. Of about 120,000 clones listed, 76% are singletons. The V gene lost 7 bases and the J gene lost 1 base, with 13 bases spanning the gap. The CDR3 is 14 amino acids. In germline, CDR1 is SNHLY, CDR2 FYNNEI. Specimen: PBMCs. This TCR derives from a woman aged 35 to 49 in good health and CMV-seropositive. The chain couples TRBV2 to TRBJ1-1; no clear D gene. Here the CDR3 reads CASKPTESNTEAFF. Written as DNA, the CDR3 is TGTGCCAGCAAACCTACTGAATCGAACACTGAAGCTTTCTTT.